This T cell receptor beta chain was obtained from a study of blood T cell repertoires in COVID-19. Study-wide context: PBMCs, B-cell-depleted T cells, or T cells were the source of the cDNA or gDNA that made up the material.

Original analysis: From reference gene primer amplification, estimates of nucleated cell counts were derived. The data were produced by immunoSEQ multiplex PCR, yet TCRdb's version contains in-frame clones alone and is incomplete. D and trimming come from the DNA, and the V and J calls and clone size come from that table. The sample has 270,000 or so clones, over 75% seen once; the top ten hold 13%. From germline, CDR1 is LGHDT and CDR2 YNNKEL (reference sequence). The V gene lost 1 base and the J gene lost 1 base, with 7 bases spanning the gap. This CDR3 comprises 14 residues. This clone was detected only a few times.

This sequence was found in a human donor in a cohort sampled during active COVID-19. Sequencing was done on a sample of peripheral blood. V usage is TRBV3-1 (or the pseudogene TRBV3-2) and J usage is TRBJ2-5; the D is unclear. The DNA of the CDR3 is TGTGCCAGCAGCCAAGGGCGGCTCCAAGAGACCCAGTACTTC. Protein product: CASSQGRLQETQYF.